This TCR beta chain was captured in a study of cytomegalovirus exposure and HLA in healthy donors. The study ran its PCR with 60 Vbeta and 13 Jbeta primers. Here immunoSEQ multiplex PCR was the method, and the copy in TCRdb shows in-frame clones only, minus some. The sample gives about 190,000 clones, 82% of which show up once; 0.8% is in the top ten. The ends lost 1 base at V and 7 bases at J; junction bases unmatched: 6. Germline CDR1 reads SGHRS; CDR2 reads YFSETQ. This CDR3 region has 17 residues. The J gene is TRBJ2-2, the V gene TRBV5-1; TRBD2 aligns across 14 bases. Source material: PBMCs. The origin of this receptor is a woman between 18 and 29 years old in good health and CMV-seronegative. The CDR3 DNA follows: TGCGCCAGCAGCTTGTCAGGACTAGCGGGAGGACACGGGGAGCTGTTTTTT. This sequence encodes CASSLSGLAGGHGELFF.